These T cell receptor beta chains were read from a single sample in a study of T cells in Graves' hyperthyroidism and ophthalmopathy. MiXCR was run by TCRdb on the multiplex PCR reads, yielding one entry per CDR3 protein. The table has 300,000 to 350,000 distinct CDR3 sequences, 15% to 20% seen once. Sequencing input: blood. These TCRs come from a woman aged 35 to 49 with Graves' ophthalmopathy. The conserved cysteine and the conserved F or W are not part of the CDR3 here. Size is stated for part of the rows, as once, few or many counts, or as a class when the clone is expanded.

many	TRBV28	TRBJ1-2	ASRSIGTYGYGYT
many	TRBV10-2	TRBJ2-5	ASSLTGSVGTQY
few	TRBV6-5	TRBJ2-7	ASSYFRGPFYEQY
many	TRBV10-2	TRBJ2-7	ASYGQGARYEQY
NA	TRBV7-2	TRBJ1-2	ASTSRVGGYGYT
many	TRBV5-1	TRBJ1-2	ASSPNRLVYGYT
NA	TRBV24-1	TRBJ1-5	ATSELGEPQH
many	TRBV7-8	TRBJ1-1	ASSLNTEAF
many	TRBV7-9	TRBJ1-2	ASSARDRPTYGYT
many	TRBV20-1	TRBJ1-5	SAAQGGNQPQH
many	TRBV4-1	TRBJ2-2	ASSPLGGTGELF
many	TRBV28	TRBJ1-1	ASRPPEHRGRNTEAL
many	TRBV19	TRBJ2-2	ASKGYVQTNTGELF
many	TRBV7-9	TRBJ2-5	ASSLATSGSGETQY
NA	TRBV28	TRBJ1-2	ASSPAAGNYGYI
many	TRBV19	TRBJ2-2	ASSILPATGELF
many	TRBV28	TRBJ2-5	ASSPPGLAEETQY
many	TRBV12-3/TRBV12-4	TRBJ2-5	ASTSQVGETQY
many	TRBV28	TRBJ2-7	ASSLLDRSFPYEQY
many	TRBV9	TRBJ1-2	ASSGIAWVGYT
few	TRBV15	TRBJ1-1	ATSRDYNSMNTEAF
NA	TRBV6-1	TRBJ2-7	ASRDGTSGTYEQY
many	TRBV20-1	TRBJ2-7	SAQKLADYEQY
many	TRBV7-6	TRBJ2-2	ASSFEWTVKNTGELF
NA	TRBV12-3/TRBV12-4	TRBJ2-4	ASSPDRTKSIQY
many	TRBV20-1	TRBJ1-1	SARGPGTPQRGTEAF
few	TRBV20-1	TRBJ2-3	SARRASGSWELADTQY
many	TRBV7-2	TRBJ2-2	ASSLASGMSTGELF
many	TRBV12-3/TRBV12-4	TRBJ1-2	ASSLVRGRTMGYT
many	TRBV27	TRBJ1-1	ASSPREGGDTEAF